Presented here are 27 T cell receptor beta chains from one specimen sequenced in a study of human T cells and chemical hapten exposure (dated by TCRdb to about 2021). This specimen's time point label, interpreted: healthy volunteer bleed at 6 weeks. Total RNA was isolated from unfractionated whole blood collected in Tempus Blood RNA tubes. The library was produced with RACE. Reads for this sample came from a NextSeq 500. In-frame beta chains were kept once TCRdb had trimmed the public reads at Q25 with fastp and called clones with MiXCR. Identical CDR3 protein sequences are pooled into one entry, listed with their most common genes and DNA. The sample yields around 80,000 distinct CDR3 sequences; about 8.7% were counted once. The top ten hold roughly 1.4% of the sample. The specimen sequenced was whole blood. These receptors originate from a male donor in good health. Some clones in this sample may be carry-over from other donors' samples.

The rearrangement links TRBV11-2 to TRBJ2-6, with a possible D match to TRBD2 (6 bases). Germline values: CDR1 SGHAT, CDR2 FQNNGV. This CDR3 has 17 amino acids. The V and J ends lost 5 bases and 4 bases respectively, with 18 bases between them. CDR3 sequence reads: CASSQFRRDAGANVLTF. In nucleotides, the CDR3 is TGTGCCAGCAGCCAGTTTCGGCGGGATGCCGGGGCCAACGTCCTGACTTTC.

This clonotype was detected a few times. This CDR3 reads CASSFGTNEKLFF. Here the CDR3 DNA reads TGTGCCAGCAGTTTTGGGACTAATGAAAAACTGTTTTTT. V is TRBV12-3 or TRBV12-4 and J is TRBJ1-4; D ambiguous. V lost 3 bases and J 2 bases, leaving 4 bases between the germline ends. The CDR3 contains 13 residues.

The chain has TRBV20-1 and TRBJ1-1, with 9 bases identical to TRBD1. V shed 1 base and J 3 bases; nucleotides not matched to a gene: 0. Germline V gene sequence: CDR1 DFQATT, CDR2 SNEGSKA (reference sequence). This CDR3 contains 13 residues. CDR3 nucleotides: TGCAGTGCTAGAGGACAGGGGGACACTGAAGCTTTCTTT. Translating it yields CSARGQGDTEAFF.

This clonotype was detected many times. The V and J genes are TRBV6-4 and TRBJ2-2; D is uncertain. This CDR3 is built from 13 residues. Germline V gives CDR1 MRHNA, CDR2 SNTAGT. V lost 0 bases and J lost 3, with 2 bases in between. The CDR3 nucleotides read TGTGCCAGCAGTGACTCTGACACCGGGGAGCTGTTTTTT. It is translated as CASSDSDTGELFF.

The CDR3 sequence is CASSLADSLHGELFF. CDR3 coding DNA: TGTGCCAGCAGCTTGGCGGACAGCCTCCACGGGGAGCTGTTTTTT. The genes are TRBV5-8 and TRBJ2-2; possibly TRBD1 for D (6 bases). V was shortened by 0 bases and J by 7 bases, with 13 bases between the two germline ends. The germline V gene encodes CDR1 SGHTS and CDR2 YDEGEE. The CDR3 is made up of 15 amino acids.

Only a few counts were recorded for this clonotype. V gene TRBV6-1 combines with J gene TRBJ2-7; 7 nucleotides agree with TRBD1. Germline CDR1 is MNHNS and CDR2 is SASEGT. The trim removed 6 bases at V and 6 bases at J, leaving 11 bases unmatched. The CDR3 is made up of 14 amino acids. The DNA for the CDR3 is TGTGCCAGCAGGATAGGTACAGGGGATGGCGAGCAGTACTTC. Its translation is CASRIGTGDGEQYF.

The rearrangement joins TRBV6-5 to TRBJ2-3; 8 nucleotides match TRBD1. The ends lost 6 bases at V and 5 bases at J; junction bases unmatched: 4. CDR3 size: 13 residues. Germline assignment: CDR1 MNHEY and CDR2 SVGAGI. This chain's CDR3 is CASRRTGIDTQYF. Here the CDR3 DNA reads TGTGCCAGCAGACGGACAGGGATAGATACGCAGTATTTT.

As concerns this clonotype: One junction end does not reproduce the germline sequence, and a read error may be involved. The V gene is TRBV6-4, the J gene TRBJ2-3; D is perhaps TRBD2 (7 bases). CDR3 length equals 14 residues. Germline-derived CDR1 and CDR2 are MRHNA and SNTAGT. The CDR3 DNA is TGTGTCAGCAGTGAGGGGGGGCACACAGATACGCAGTATTTT. Protein: CVSSEGGHTDTQYF.

In this sample, this clonotype turned up a few times. This chain connects TRBV12-3 or TRBV12-4 to TRBJ2-3; D possibly uses TRBD1 or TRBD2 (6 bases each). This CDR3 has 14 residues. Trimming shortened V by 7 bases and J by 7 bases, and 18 bases separated the two germline ends. As DNA, the CDR3 is TGTGCCAGCACTCTAGGGGGGACTTCGAATACGCAGTATTTT. This translates into CASTLGGTSNTQYF.

There are a few counts of this clonotype. The J gene is TRBJ2-3, the V gene TRBV9; the D gene could be TRBD1 or TRBD2 (5 bases each). The CDR3 has 13 residues. The germline V gene has CDR1 SGDLS and CDR2 YYNGEE. Trimming shortened V by 1 base and J by 5 bases, and 8 bases separated the two germline ends. For the CDR3, the DNA is TGTGCCAGCAGCGTAACGGGGCAAGATACGCAGTATTTT. It translates to CASSVTGQDTQYF.

This clonotype came up a few times. V gene TRBV12-3 or TRBV12-4 combines with J gene TRBJ2-1; 11 bases line up with TRBD1. Trimming removed 2 bases from V and 5 bases from J; junction bases left unmatched: 17. This CDR3 is 20 amino acids long. Written as DNA, the CDR3 is TGTGCCAGCAGTTTAAGGAGTTTTCTCCAGGGGACAGGGGGTCACAATGAGCAGTTCTTC. Encoded protein: CASSLRSFLQGTGGHNEQFF.

This clonotype was detected only a few times. The CDR3 region has the DNA TGTGCCAGCAGATCACAGGGGGCGGGAGGACCCCTCCACTTT. This sequence encodes CASRSQGAGGPLHF. The rearrangement uses TRBV28 and TRBJ1-6; 9 nucleotides line up with TRBD1. This CDR3 has 14 amino acids. In germline, CDR1 is MDHEN, CDR2 SYDVKM. Trimming removed 6 bases from V and 12 bases from J; junction bases left unmatched: 9.

This chain links TRBV7-8 with TRBJ1-1, with TRBD1 identical over 7 bases. The V segment lost 7 bases and the J segment 4 bases; nucleotides outside the gene matches: 9. Germline V gene data show CDR1 as SGHVS and CDR2 as FQNEAQ. This CDR3 spans 14 amino acids. The CDR3 reads CASTGQGVITEAFF. For the CDR3, the DNA is TGTGCCAGCACCGGCCAGGGGGTAATCACTGAAGCTTTCTTT. The full variable domain, rest sourced from reference TRBV7-8 and TRBJ1-1, is GAGVSQSPRYKVAKRGQDVALRCDPISGHVSLFWYQQALGQGPEFLTYFQNEAQLDKSGLPSDRFFAERPEGSVSTLKIQRTQQEDSAVYLCASTGQGVITEAFFGQGTRLTVV.

In this sample, this clonotype turned up a few times. V gene TRBV5-1 combines with J gene TRBJ2-2; D gene unclear. Germline CDR1 and CDR2: SGHRS and YFSETQ. The CDR3 runs 14 residues. V was clipped by 6 bases and J by 0 bases, with 9 bases between them. In DNA form, the CDR3 reads TGCGCCAGCATTACCGGGCCGAACACCGGGGAGCTGTTTTTT. It is translated as CASITGPNTGELFF.

This clonotype has more than one count but fewer than ten. The chain has TRBV11-2 and TRBJ1-2, with 9 bases fitting TRBD1. V was clipped by 0 bases and J by 8 bases; unmatched bases: 4. The CDR3 extends over 14 amino acids. The germline V gene has CDR1 SGHAT and CDR2 FQNNGV. The CDR3 loop reads CASSLEGTGYGYTF. The DNA of the CDR3 is TGTGCCAGCAGCTTAGAGGGGACAGGGTACGGCTACACCTTC.

This clonotype was observed a few times. V gene TRBV29-1 combines with J gene TRBJ1-1; no definite D call. Deletions cut 6 bases from V and 1 base from J, with 18 bases between. The germline gives CDR1 SQVTM, CDR2 ANQGSEA. The CDR3 covers 15 residues. CDR3 nucleotide sequence: TGCAGCGTCCGAAACGCCCGAATAGGGAACACTGAAGCTTTCTTT. Translated, it gives CSVRNARIGNTEAFF.

This clonotype appeared many times. This chain uses TRBV12-3 or TRBV12-4 with TRBJ2-7, with a possible D match to TRBD2 (5 bases). This CDR3 has 15 residues. Trimming took 6 bases from V and 3 from J, leaving 18 bases between them. CDR3 sequence (DNA): TGTGCCAGCAGGGCCGGCGGCGGGCCAGTCTACGAGCAGTACTTC. Translated: CASRAGGGPVYEQYF.

This clonotype was observed a handful of times. This rearrangement joins TRBV6-5 to TRBJ2-7; D possibly uses TRBD1 or TRBD2 (5 bases each). V shed 5 bases and J shed 2 bases, with 13 bases lying between them. CDR1 MNHEY and CDR2 SVGAGI come from the germline V gene. The CDR3 consists of 14 residues. This CDR3 is CASSQRDGAYEQYF. The CDR3 DNA reads as TGTGCCAGCAGTCAACGGGACGGCGCCTACGAGCAGTACTTC.

V and J are TRBV29-1 and TRBJ1-2; 7 bases match TRBD1. Trimming at V came to 5 bases and at J to 3 bases, leaving 9 bases not matched to a gene. The CDR3 spans 14 residues. Germline V lookup: CDR1 SQVTM, CDR2 ANQGSEA. The CDR3 sequence: CSVRGQEFDYGYTF. CDR3 in DNA: TGCAGCGTTCGTGGACAGGAATTCGACTATGGCTACACCTTC.

As DNA, the CDR3 is TGCAGCGTTGAAGAGCCGGTCAGGGGGCAGAACACTGAAGCTTTCTTT. This encodes CSVEEPVRGQNTEAFF. This chain links TRBV29-1 with TRBJ1-1, with 8 bases matching TRBD1. Germline V gene data show CDR1 as SQVTM and CDR2 as ANQGSEA. This CDR3 comprises 16 residues. Unmatched junction bases numbered 7, after V lost 0 bases and J lost 1 base.

This chain joins TRBV7-6 and TRBJ1-1; D uncertain. The CDR3 is 18 residues long. Germline V lookup: CDR1 SGHVS, CDR2 FNYEAQ. Trimming removed 3 bases from V and 3 bases from J, with 23 bases in between. CDR3 DNA sequence: TGTGCCAGCAGCTTTCCCGAGGAACCTTTTTATGGGGACACTGAAGCTTTCTTT. Amino acids: CASSFPEEPFYGDTEAFF. Supplemented by reference TRBV7-6 and TRBJ1-1, the full variable domain reads GAGVSQSPRYKVTKRGQDVALRCDPISGHVSLYWYRQALGQGPEFLTYFNYEAQQDKSGLPNDRFSAERPEGSISTLTIQRTEQRDSAMYRCASSFPEEPFYGDTEAFFGQGTRLTVV.

This clonotype was counted at least ten times. The V gene is TRBV7-6, the J gene TRBJ2-3; D assignment may be TRBD1 or TRBD2 (5 bases each). Trimming left V 1 base short and J 6 bases short, with 14 bases between. In germline, CDR1 is SGHVS, CDR2 FNYEAQ. There are 15 residues in the CDR3. The CDR3 bases are TGTGCCAGCAGCTTAGACCGGGGCAGGGAGGATACGCAGTATTTT. This translates into CASSLDRGREDTQYF.

The CDR3 protein is CASSFPGPYEQYF. CDR3 DNA: TGTGCCAGCAGCTTCCCGGGCCCATACGAGCAGTACTTC. V gene TRBV7-9 combines with J gene TRBJ2-7, with no clear D. V gave up 3 bases and J gave up 4 bases, with 10 bases separating them. The CDR3 is 13 residues long. Germline CDR1 is SEHNR and CDR2 is FQNEAQ (reference sequence).

The CDR3 DNA is TGTGCCACCGGGGGGGAGGGGGCCCGAGAGACCCAGTACTTC. Translation: CATGGEGARETQYF. This chain uses TRBV25-1 with TRBJ2-5; perhaps TRBD2 as D (8 bases). Germline V gene lookup returns CDR1 MGHDK and CDR2 SYGVNS. The CDR3 loop spans 14 amino acids. V lost 10 bases, J lost 4 bases, and 19 bases lay in between.

This clonotype has a handful of counts. This chain uses TRBV20-1 with TRBJ2-1; TRBD2 matches at 14 bases. Germline trimming cut 3 bases from V and 5 bases from J; bases unmatched to any gene: 9. Germline V gives CDR1 DFQATT, CDR2 SNEGSKA (reference sequence). This CDR3 contains 17 residues. CDR3 bases: TGCAGTGCTAGGGCGGGACTAGCGGGAGTATTCAACAATGAGCAGTTCTTC. Protein sequence: CSARAGLAGVFNNEQFF.

This rearrangement joins TRBV7-8 to TRBJ1-4; D possibly corresponds to TRBD1 (5 bases). This CDR3 has 15 residues. Germline lookup yields CDR1 SGHVS and CDR2 FQNEAQ. Trimming removed 1 base at V and 3 bases at J, with 9 bases between. The CDR3 nucleotides are TGTGCCAGCAGCTTAGGAGGGGTCCCTAATGAAAAACTGTTTTTT. Amino acid sequence: CASSLGGVPNEKLFF.

The V gene is TRBV18, the J gene TRBJ1-1; D not resolved. The CDR3 consists of 14 residues. Trimming shortened V by 3 bases and J by 5 bases, and 13 bases separated the two germline ends. Germline V gene data show CDR1 as KGHSH and CDR2 as LQKENI. The CDR3 spells CASSPQEDITEAFF. The CDR3 DNA follows: TGTGCCAGCTCACCCCAGGAAGACATAACTGAAGCTTTCTTT.